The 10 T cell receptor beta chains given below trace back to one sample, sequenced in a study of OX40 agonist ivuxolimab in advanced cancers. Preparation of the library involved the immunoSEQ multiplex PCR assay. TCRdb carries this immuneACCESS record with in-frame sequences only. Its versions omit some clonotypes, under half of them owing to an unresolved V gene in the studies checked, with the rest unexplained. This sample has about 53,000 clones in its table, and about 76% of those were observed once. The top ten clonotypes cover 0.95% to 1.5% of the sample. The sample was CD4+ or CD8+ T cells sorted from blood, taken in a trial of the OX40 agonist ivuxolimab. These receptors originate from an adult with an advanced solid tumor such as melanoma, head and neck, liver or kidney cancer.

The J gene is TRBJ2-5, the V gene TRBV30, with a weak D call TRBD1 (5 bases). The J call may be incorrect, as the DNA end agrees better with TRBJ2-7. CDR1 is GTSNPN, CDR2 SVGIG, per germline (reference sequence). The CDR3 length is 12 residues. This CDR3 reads CAWSGQGYEQYF. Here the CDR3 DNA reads TGTGCCTGGAGTGGCCAGGGCTACGAGCAGTACTTC.

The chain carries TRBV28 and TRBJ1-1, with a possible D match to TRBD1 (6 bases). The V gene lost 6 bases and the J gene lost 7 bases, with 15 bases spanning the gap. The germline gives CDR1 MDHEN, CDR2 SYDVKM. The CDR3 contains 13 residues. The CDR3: CASRNSQGNEAFF. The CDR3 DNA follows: TGTGCCAGCAGGAACTCCCAGGGGAATGAAGCTTTCTTT. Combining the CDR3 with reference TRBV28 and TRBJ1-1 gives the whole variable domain DVKVTQSSRYLVKRTGEKVFLECVQDMDHENMFWYRQDPGLGLRLIYFSYDVKMKEKGDIPEGYSVSREKKERFSLILESASTNQTSMYLCASRNSQGNEAFFGQGTRLTVV.

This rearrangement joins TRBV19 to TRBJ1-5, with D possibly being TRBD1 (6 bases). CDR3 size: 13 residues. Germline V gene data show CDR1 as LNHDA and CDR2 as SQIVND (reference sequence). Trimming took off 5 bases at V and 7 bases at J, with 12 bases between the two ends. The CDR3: CASSLAGGQPQHF. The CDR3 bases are TGTGCCAGTAGTCTTGCGGGGGGCCAGCCCCAGCATTTT.

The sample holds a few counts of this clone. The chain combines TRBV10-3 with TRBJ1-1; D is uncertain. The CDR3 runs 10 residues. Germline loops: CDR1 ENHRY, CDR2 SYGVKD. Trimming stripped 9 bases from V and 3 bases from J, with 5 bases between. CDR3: CAIGDTEAFF. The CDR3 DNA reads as TGTGCCATTGGCGACACTGAAGCTTTCTTT.

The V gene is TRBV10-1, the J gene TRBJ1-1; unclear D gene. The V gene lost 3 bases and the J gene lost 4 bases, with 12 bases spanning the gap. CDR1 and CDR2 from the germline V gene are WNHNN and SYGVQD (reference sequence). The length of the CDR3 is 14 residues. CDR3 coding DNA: TGCGCCAGCAGTGACGGTGGATTGGGCACTGAAGCTTTCTTT. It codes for CASSDGGLGTEAFF.

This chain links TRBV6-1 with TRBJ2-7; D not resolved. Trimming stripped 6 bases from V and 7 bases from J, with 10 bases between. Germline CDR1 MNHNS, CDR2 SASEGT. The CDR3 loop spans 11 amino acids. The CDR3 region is CASSLVGEQYF. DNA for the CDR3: TGTGCCAGCAGCCTCGTTGGGGAGCAGTACTTC.

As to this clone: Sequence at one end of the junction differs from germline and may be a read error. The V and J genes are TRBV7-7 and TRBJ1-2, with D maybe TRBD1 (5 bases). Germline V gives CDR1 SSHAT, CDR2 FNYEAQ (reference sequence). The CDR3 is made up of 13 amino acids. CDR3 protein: CASSLGQGNGYTF. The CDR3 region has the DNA TGTGCTAGCAGCTTAGGGCAGGGTAATGGCTACACCTTC.

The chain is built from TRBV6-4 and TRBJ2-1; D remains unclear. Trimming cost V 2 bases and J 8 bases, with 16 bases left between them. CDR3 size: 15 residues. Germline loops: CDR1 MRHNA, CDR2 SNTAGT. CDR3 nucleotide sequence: TGTGCCAGCAGTGACCTAATTAGAAACGTCGATGAGCAGTTCTTC. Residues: CASSDLIRNVDEQFF.

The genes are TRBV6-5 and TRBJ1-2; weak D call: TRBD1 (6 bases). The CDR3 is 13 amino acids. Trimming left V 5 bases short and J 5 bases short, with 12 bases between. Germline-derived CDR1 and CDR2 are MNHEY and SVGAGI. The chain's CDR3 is CASSSGTPYGYTF. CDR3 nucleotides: TGTGCCAGCAGTAGCGGGACACCTTATGGCTACACCTTC.

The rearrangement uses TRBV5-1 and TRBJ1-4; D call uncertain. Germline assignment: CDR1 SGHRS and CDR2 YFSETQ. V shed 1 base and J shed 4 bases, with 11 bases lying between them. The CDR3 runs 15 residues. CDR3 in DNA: TGCGCCAGCAGCTTGCCAACACCGGGTAATGAAAAACTGTTTTTT. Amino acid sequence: CASSLPTPGNEKLFF.